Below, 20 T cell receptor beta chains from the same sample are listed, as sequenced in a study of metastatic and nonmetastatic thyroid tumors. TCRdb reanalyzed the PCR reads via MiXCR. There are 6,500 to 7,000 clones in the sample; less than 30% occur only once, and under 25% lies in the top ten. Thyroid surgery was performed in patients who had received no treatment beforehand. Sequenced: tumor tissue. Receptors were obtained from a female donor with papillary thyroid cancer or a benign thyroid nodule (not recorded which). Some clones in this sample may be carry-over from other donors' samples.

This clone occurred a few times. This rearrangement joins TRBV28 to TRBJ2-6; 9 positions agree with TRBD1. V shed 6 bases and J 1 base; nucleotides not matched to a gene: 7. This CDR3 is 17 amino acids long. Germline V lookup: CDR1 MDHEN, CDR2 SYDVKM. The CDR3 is CASRGGQGRSGANVLTF. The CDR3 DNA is TGTGCCAGCAGGGGTGGACAGGGGAGGTCTGGGGCCAACGTCCTGACTTTC.

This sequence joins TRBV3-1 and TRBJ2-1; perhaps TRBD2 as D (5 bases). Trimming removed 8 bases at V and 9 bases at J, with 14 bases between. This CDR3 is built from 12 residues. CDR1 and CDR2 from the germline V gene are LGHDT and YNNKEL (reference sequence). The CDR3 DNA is TGTGCCAGCCAGATGGGAGCCAGTGAGCAGTTCTTC. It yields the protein CASQMGASEQFF.

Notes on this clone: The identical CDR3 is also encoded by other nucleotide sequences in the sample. DNA of the CDR3: TGTGCCAGCTCACTATCTACGGGGATTAATTCACCCCTCCACTTT. Protein: CASSLSTGINSPLHF. V and J are TRBV18 and TRBJ1-6; D is uncertain. V lost 4 bases, J lost 6 bases, and 13 bases lay in between. The germline gives CDR1 KGHSH, CDR2 LQKENI. This CDR3 spans 15 amino acids.

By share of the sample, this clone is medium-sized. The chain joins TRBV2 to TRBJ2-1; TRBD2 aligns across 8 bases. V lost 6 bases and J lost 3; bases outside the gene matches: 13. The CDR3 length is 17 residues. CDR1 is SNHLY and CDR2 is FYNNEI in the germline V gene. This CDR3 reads CASRSSRSGTLYNEQFF. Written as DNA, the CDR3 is TGTGCCAGCAGGAGTAGTCGTAGCGGGACCCTCTACAATGAGCAGTTCTTC.

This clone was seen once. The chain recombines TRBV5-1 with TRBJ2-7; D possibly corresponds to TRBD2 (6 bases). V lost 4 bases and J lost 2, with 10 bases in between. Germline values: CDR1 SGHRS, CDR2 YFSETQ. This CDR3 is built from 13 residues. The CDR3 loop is CASSTGTPYEQYF. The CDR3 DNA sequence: TGCGCCAGCAGCACCGGGACTCCCTACGAGCAGTACTTC.

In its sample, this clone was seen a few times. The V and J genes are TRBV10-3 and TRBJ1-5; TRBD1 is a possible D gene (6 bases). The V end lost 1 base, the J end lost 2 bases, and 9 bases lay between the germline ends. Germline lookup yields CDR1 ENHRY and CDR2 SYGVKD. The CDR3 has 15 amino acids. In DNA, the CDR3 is TGTGCCATCAGTGAGTTTCCAGGGGGCAATCAGCCCCAGCATTTT. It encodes CAISEFPGGNQPQHF.

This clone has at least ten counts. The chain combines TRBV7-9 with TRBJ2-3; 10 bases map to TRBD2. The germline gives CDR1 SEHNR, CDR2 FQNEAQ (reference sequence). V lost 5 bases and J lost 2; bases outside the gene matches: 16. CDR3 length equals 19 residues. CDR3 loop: CASSIPYRGTSDPTDTQYF. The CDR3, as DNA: TGTGCCAGCAGCATACCTTACCGCGGGACTAGCGACCCCACAGATACGCAGTATTTT. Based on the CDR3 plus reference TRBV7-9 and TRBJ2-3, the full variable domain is DTGVSQNPRHKITKRGQNVTFRCDPISEHNRLYWYRQTLGQGPEFLTYFQNEAQLEKSRLLSDRFSAERPKGSFSTLEIQRTEQGDSAMYLCASSIPYRGTSDPTDTQYFGPGTRLTVL.

This CDR3 is CASSIERSSYEQYF. Written as DNA, the CDR3 is TGTGCCAGTAGTATCGAAAGGTCATCCTACGAGCAGTACTTC. This rearrangement joins TRBV19 to TRBJ2-7; D unclear. The germline CDR1 and CDR2 sequences are LNHDA and SQIVND (reference sequence). The CDR3 runs to 14 residues. V was cut by 3 bases and J by 1 base, with 10 bases left in between. Drawing the rest from reference TRBV19 and TRBJ2-7, the complete variable domain is DGGITQSPKYLFRKEGQNVTLSCEQNLNHDAMYWYRQDPGQGLRLIYYSQIVNDFQKGDIAEGYSVSREKKESFPLTVTSAQKNPTAFYLCASSIERSSYEQYFGPGTRLTVT.

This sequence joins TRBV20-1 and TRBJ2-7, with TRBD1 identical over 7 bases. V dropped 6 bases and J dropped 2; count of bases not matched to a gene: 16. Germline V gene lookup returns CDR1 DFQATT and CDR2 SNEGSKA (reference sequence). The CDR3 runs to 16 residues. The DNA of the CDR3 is TGCAGTGCCAGGCCGCATGCCAAGGGACAGACCTACGAGCAGTACTTC. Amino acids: CSARPHAKGQTYEQYF.

CDR3 residues: CASSQEGQGNSPLHF. Here the CDR3 DNA reads TGCGCCAGCAGCCAAGAGGGACAAGGGAATTCACCCCTCCACTTT. The chain joins TRBV4-3 to TRBJ1-6; perhaps TRBD1 as D (6 bases). The CDR3 is 15 amino acids. Germline lookup yields CDR1 LGHNA and CDR2 YSLEER. Trimming took 0 bases from V and 7 from J, leaving 10 bases between them.

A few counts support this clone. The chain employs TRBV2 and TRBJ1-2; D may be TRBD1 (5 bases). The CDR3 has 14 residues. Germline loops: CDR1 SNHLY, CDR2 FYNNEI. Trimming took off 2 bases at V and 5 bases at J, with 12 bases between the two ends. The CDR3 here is CASSERDGGYGYTF. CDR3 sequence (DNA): TGTGCCAGCAGTGAACGGGACGGGGGATATGGCTACACCTTC.

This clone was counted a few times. The CDR3 nucleotides are TGTGCCAGCCGCCGGGACGGCGCTTCGCCCCAGCATTTT. Protein sequence: CASRRDGASPQHF. The rearrangement uses TRBV12-3 or TRBV12-4 and TRBJ1-5, with TRBD1 as a possible D gene (5 bases). The V and J ends lost 8 bases and 9 bases respectively, with 17 bases between them. The CDR3 extends over 13 amino acids.

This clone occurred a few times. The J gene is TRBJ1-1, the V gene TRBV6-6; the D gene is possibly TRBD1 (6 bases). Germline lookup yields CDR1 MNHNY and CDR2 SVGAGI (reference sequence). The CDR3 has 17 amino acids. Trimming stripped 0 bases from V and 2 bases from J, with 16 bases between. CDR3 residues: CASSYSEGWGQNTEAFF. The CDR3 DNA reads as TGTGCCAGCAGTTACTCCGAAGGTTGGGGACAAAACACTGAAGCTTTCTTT.

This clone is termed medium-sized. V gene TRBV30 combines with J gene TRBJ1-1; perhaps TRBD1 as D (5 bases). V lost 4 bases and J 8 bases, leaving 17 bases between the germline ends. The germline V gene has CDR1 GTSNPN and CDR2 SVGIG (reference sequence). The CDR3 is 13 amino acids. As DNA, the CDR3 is TGTGCCTGGATCCTCATGGACACGGTCGAAGCTTTCTTT. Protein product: CAWILMDTVEAFF. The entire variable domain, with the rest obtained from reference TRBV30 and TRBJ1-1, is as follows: SQTIHQWPATLVQPVGSPLSLECTVEGTSNPNLYWYRQAAGRGLQLLFYSVGIGQISSEVPQNLSASRPQDRQFILSSKKLLLSDSGFYLCAWILMDTVEAFFGQGTRLTVV.

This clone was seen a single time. As DNA, the CDR3 is TGTGCCAGCAGTTACTCGCAGCTTCGCACAGATACGCAGTATTTT. Protein sequence: CASSYSQLRTDTQYF. The chain recombines TRBV6-5 with TRBJ2-3; no firm D call. The V end lost 0 bases, the J end lost 1 base, and 8 bases lay between the germline ends. Per germline, CDR1 MNHEY and CDR2 SVGAGI. The CDR3 runs 15 residues.

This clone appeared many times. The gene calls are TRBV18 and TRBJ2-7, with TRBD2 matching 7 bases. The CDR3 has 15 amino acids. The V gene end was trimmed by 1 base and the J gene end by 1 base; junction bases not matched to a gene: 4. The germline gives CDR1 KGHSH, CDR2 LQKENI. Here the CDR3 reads CASSPRREWSYEQYF. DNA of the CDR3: TGTGCCAGCTCACCACGGCGGGAGTGGTCCTACGAGCAGTACTTC.

CDR3 region: CASSSPRETQYF. The CDR3 nucleotides are TGTGCCAGCAGTTCCCCCAGAGAGACCCAGTACTTC. This chain connects TRBV28 to TRBJ2-5, with D uncertain. V shed 4 bases and J shed 4 bases, with 7 bases lying between them. Looked up from germline, CDR1 is MDHEN and CDR2 is SYDVKM. There are 12 residues in the CDR3.

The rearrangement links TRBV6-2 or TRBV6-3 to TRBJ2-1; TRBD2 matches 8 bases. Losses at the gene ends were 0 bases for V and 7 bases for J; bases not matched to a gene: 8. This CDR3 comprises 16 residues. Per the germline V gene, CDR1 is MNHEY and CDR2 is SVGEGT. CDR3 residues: CASSYSRAGAVNEQFF. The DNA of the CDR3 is TGTGCCAGCAGTTACTCTCGAGCGGGAGCCGTAAATGAGCAGTTCTTC.

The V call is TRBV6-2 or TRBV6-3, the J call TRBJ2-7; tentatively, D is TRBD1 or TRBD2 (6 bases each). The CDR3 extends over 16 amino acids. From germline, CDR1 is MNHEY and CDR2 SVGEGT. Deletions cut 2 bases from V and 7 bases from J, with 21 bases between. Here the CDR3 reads CASSYEERAGVREQYF. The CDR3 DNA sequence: TGTGCCAGCAGTTACGAGGAGCGGGCAGGGGTTAGGGAGCAGTACTTC.

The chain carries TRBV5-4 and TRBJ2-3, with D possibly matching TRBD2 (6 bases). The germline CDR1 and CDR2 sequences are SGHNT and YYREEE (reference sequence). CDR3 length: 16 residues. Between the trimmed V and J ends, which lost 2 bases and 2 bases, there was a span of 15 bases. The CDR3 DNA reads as TGTGCCAGCAGCTTTAAGGGTCGGGAGATCACAGATACGCAGTATTTT. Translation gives CASSFKGREITDTQYF.